The clone carrying this T cell receptor (beta chain) occurred a few times. Antigen specificity is unknown. RNA transcripts yielded amplified TCR beta CDR3 regions. Using the HTBI primer set, a first-round RT-PCR was run on the TCR CDR3. Using its own MiXCR run on the multiplex PCR reads, TCRdb lists one record per CDR3 protein. The sample has roughly 700,000 distinct CDR3 sequences, about a third seen once. The sample originates from a study of T cells in Graves' hyperthyroidism and ophthalmopathy. The study's findings and limits: Most thyroid clonotypes expanded above 0.001 were also detected in blood.

Graves' hyperthyroidism qualified as stable when ophthalmopathy did not progress within 18 months. Disease duration under 2 months; hyperthyroidism patients were aged 18 to 65. Diagnosis rested on symptoms, serum thyroxine and TRAb, thyroid ultrasound, and orbital computed tomography. Germline V CDR1 and CDR2: SGHTS, YDEGEE. The V segment lost 2 bases and the J segment 6 bases; nucleotides outside the gene matches: 4. CDR3 length: 14 amino acids. The TCR originated in a woman in her 40s with Graves' hyperthyroidism. The rearrangement links TRBV5-8 to TRBJ1-4, with 7 nucleotides matching TRBD1. Input material: blood. The CDR3 region has the DNA TGTGCCAGCAGCTTCCGGAGGGGGCATGAAAAACTGTTTTTT. Translating it yields CASSFRRGHEKLFF.